The text below deals with one TCR beta chain. Only in-frame clones appear in the TCRdb table, and some are missing; sequencing was by immunoSEQ multiplex PCR. Of around 92,000 clones listed, approximately 91% are singletons. These data come from a study of T cell responses to AZD1222 COVID-19 vaccine. The starting material was peripheral blood, obtained on day 0 of AZD1222 vaccination. The receptor's source is an adult in good health.

CDR3 DNA: TGTGCCAGCAGCTTAGTAGATGACGGGATCTATGGCTACACCTTC. It yields the protein CASSLVDDGIYGYTF. The genes are TRBV11-2 and TRBJ1-2; D is unclear. The CDR3 has 15 amino acids. Trimming took 1 base from V and 4 from J, leaving 13 bases between them. Germline CDR1 is SGHAT and CDR2 is FQNNGV. Supplemented by reference TRBV11-2 and TRBJ1-2, the full variable domain reads EAGVAQSPRYKIIEKRQSVAFWCNPISGHATLYWYQQILGQGPKLLIQFQNNGVVDDSQLPKDRFSAERLKGVDSTLKIQPAKLEDSAVYLCASSLVDDGIYGYTFGSGTRLTVV.